Included here is one T cell receptor (beta chain) sequence, with context. These data are taken from a study of OX40 agonist ivuxolimab in advanced cancers. Method: immunoSEQ multiplex PCR; TCRdb's copy keeps in-frame clones and lacks some. This sample carries about 76,000 clones, around nine tenths of them seen once, and the ten largest clones take approximately 13%. CDR1 and CDR2 from the germline V gene are SGHRS and YFSETQ. V lost 5 bases to trimming and J lost 8 bases; unmatched junction nucleotides: 15. This CDR3 spans 16 amino acids. The sequence came from an adult with an advanced solid tumor such as melanoma, head and neck, liver or kidney cancer. This chain uses TRBV5-1 with TRBJ2-1, with 8 bases identical to TRBD1. The specimen was CD4+ or CD8+ T cells sorted from blood, collected in a trial of the OX40 agonist ivuxolimab. The CDR3 nucleotides are TGCGCCAGCAGAACGACCGGGACAGGTGATTATGATGAGCAGTTCTTC. It translates to CASRTTGTGDYDEQFF.